Given below is one TCR beta chain in context. Its specificity is unknown. The CDR3 has 15 residues. V lost 2 bases, J lost 5 bases, and 6 bases stayed unmatched. Germline CDR1 and CDR2: MNHEY and SVGEGT. Sample-barcoded 5' priming and a J-beta primer mix drove a second PCR of 7 to 11 cycles. MiXCR, run by TCRdb on the 5' RACE reads, gives a single entry per CDR3 protein. The table shows 1,300,000 or so distinct CDR3 sequences, with 59% occurring only once. Those donating, healthy Caucasian individuals from Russia, were aged about 6 to 95. For every donor, a draw yielded around 9.4 milliliters of peripheral blood. The record originates from a study of blood T cells in healthy people across ages. Points from the study as a whole: Higher diversity and more naive CD4+ cells were features of long-lived donors, compared to aged donors.

The rearrangement links TRBV6-2 or TRBV6-3 to TRBJ1-1, with 9 bases lining up with TRBD1. Sequenced material: blood. This clonotype was obtained from a man between 18 and 35 years old in good health. The CDR3: CASSYRQGVGTEAFF. The CDR3 DNA sequence: TGTGCCAGCAGTTACCGACAGGGGGTCGGTACTGAAGCTTTCTTT.